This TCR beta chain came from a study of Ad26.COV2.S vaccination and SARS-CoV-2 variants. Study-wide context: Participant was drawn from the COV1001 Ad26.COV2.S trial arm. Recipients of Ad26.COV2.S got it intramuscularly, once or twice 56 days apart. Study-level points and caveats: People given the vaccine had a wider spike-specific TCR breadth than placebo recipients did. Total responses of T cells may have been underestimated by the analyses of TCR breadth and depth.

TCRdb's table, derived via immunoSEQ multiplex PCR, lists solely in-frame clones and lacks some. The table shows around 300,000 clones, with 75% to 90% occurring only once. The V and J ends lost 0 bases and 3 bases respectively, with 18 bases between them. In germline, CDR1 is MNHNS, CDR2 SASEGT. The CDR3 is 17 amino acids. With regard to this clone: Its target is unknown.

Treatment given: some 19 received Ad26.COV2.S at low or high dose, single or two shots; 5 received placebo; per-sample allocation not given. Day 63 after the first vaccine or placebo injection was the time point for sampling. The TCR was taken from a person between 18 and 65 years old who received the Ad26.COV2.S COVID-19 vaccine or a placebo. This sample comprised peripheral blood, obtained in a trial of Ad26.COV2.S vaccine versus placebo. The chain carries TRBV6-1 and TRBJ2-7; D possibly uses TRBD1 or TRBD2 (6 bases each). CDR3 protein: CASSEAGGWTASYEQYF. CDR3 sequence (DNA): TGTGCCAGCAGTGAAGCTGGGGGGTGGACAGCCAGCTACGAGCAGTACTTC.